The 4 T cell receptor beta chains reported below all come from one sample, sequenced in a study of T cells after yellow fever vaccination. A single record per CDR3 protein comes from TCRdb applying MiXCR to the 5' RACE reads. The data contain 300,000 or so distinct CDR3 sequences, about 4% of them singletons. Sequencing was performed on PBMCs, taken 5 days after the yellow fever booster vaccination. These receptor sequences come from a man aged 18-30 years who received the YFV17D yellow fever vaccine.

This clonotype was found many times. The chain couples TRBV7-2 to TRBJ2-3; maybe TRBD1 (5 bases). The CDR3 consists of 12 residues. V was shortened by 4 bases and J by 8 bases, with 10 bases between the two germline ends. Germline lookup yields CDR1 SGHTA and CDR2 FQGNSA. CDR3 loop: CASSSPQGTQYF. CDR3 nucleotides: TGTGCCAGCAGCTCCCCCCAGGGTACGCAGTATTTT.

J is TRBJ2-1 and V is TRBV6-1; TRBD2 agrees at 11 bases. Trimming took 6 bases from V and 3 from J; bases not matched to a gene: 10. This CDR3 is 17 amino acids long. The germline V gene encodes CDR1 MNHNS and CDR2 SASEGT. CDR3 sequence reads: CASRDNSGGAGYNEQFF. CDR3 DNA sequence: TGTGCCAGCAGGGACAATAGCGGGGGGGCCGGCTACAATGAGCAGTTCTTC.

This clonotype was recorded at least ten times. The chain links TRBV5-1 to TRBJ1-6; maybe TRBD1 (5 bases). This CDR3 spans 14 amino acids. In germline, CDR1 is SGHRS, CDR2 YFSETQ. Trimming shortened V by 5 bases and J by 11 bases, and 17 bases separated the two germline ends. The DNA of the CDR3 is TGCGCCAGCAGTCCCGGGGGACCGCTTCCACCCCTCCACTTT. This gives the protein CASSPGGPLPPLHF. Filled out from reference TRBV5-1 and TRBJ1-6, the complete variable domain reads KAGVTQTPRYLIKTRGQQVTLSCSPISGHRSVSWYQQTPGQGLQFLFEYFSETQRNKGNFPGRFSGRQFSNSRSEMNVSTLELGDSALYLCASSPGGPLPPLHFGNGTRLTVT.

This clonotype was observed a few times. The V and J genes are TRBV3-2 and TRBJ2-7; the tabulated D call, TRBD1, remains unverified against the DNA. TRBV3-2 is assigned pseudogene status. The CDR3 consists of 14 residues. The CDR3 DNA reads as TGTGCCAGCAGCCAAGAGGGGCCAGCCTACGAGCAGTACTTC. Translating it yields CASSQEGPAYEQYF.